This T cell receptor (beta chain) derives from a study of T cell repertoires in ileal Crohn's disease (dated by TCRdb to about 2019). The study in broad terms: Median disease duration was approximately 8.3 years, and about 40% of patients were identified as active smokers at the time of surgery. Every patient underwent surgery because of a complication, which was stricturing disease in approximately 61% of cases and penetrating disease in approximately 39%. Postoperative therapy was given to about half of the patients, with thiopurines administered to under 13 patients and anti-TNF agents administered to around 19 patients. M0 samples were biopsies from the inflamed portion of the ileum in the surgical resection specimen. Approximately 550 nanograms of biopsy DNA per sample were submitted for commercial TCRB immunosequencing. TCR repertoire analysis was done in roughly 57 Crohn's disease patients from a prospective multicentre cohort. The study ran alongside a multicentre cohort designed to identify predictors of early endoscopic recurrence after ileocolonic resection. Endoscopic postoperative recurrence was defined as a Rutgeerts score above i0. The study sequenced 150 to 200 mucosal samples from around 57 patients, taken at several locations on the surgical specimen and at postoperative endoscopy.

Trimming at the junction amounts to 7 bases on V and 9 bases on J, and the germline ends lie 19 bases apart. From its cysteine to its phenylalanine, the CDR3 spans 14 amino acids. The only DNA kept is the CDR3, 42 bases in frame from the first base. The germline V gene specifies MNHEY as CDR1 and SVGAGI as CDR2. The receptor library was made with the immunoSEQ multiplex PCR assay. Adaptive Biotechnology amplified the CDR3 regions from genomic DNA with a two-step multiplex PCR designed to control amplification bias. Primers covering every V and J gene segment were used in the first PCR, while barcodes and Illumina adapters were added in the second PCR. An Illumina instrument was used to sequence the CDR3 libraries. In the original analysis: The analysis used both the pipelines supplied by the vendor and custom analysis of the raw data in R/Bioconductor with R version 3.3.0. Clonality, ranging from 0 to 1, was calculated as the inverse of the normalised Shannon entropy of all productive clones. High-frequency clones were defined as the share of the repertoire occupied by the top 100 clones, with only clones passing a 95% confidence test being retained. The Simpson index measured repertoire diversity, and the Morisita-Horn index measured overlap between samples. In TCRdb, the immuneACCESS table is reduced to in-frame sequences with V and J assigned. These tables do not hold every clone; where another copy was compared, an unresolved V gene accounts for under half, and the others remain unexplained. That table supplies the V and J calls and clone size; D and trimming were determined from the DNA. The sample table records 1,700 or so clones; about nine tenths of these occur just once. The top ten hold around 4% of the sample.

Notes on this clone: Its antigen is unknown. Per-nucleotide qualities are absent, and no much larger clonotype sits a single base away.

Beyond this particular receptor, the publication reports: Mucosal CD4 and CD8 T cells were sorted and sequenced only in a subgroup of patients, the size of which was not stated. Compared with non-smokers, patients who were active smokers at surgery showed a significantly higher proportion of clonal expansions (25.9% vs 17.9%, p=0.02). Higher high-frequency clone percentages at surgery were associated with endoscopic recurrence; all patients with clonality above 26.8% (18/57) had recurrence. Compared with CD4 T cells, sorted CD8 T cells contained more high-frequency clones, which suggests that the mucosal expansions were mostly CD8.

Interpreted using the paper, the time point label stands for: inflamed ileum from the surgical specimen. Adults with ileal or ileocolonic Crohn's disease and an indication for ileocolonic resection were eligible for inclusion. Whole ileal mucosal biopsies were kept frozen at -80 degrees C prior to DNA extraction. A TRizol-based method was used to extract genomic DNA from the frozen whole biopsies, and the DNA was quantified with a NanoDrop 2000 spectrophotometer. The rearranged segments are TRBV6-5 and TRBJ1-3, with no confidently assigned D gene. Sequences were obtained from ileal tissue. The TCR sequence derives from an adult with Crohn's disease. The CDR3 loop reads CASKSTVGSSTIYF. At the DNA level, the sequence is TGTGCCAGCAAGTCTACAGTGGGTTCCAGCACCATATATTTT.